Each of the 18 T cell receptor beta chains below was sequenced from the same sample in a study of shared clonotypes between healthy human individuals. Profiling relied on immunoSEQ multiplex PCR, and the TCRdb table lists in-frame clones only, not all of them. The sample has fewer than 3 million clones; 80% to 95% are singletons. The sequenced sample was naive CD4+ T cells from PBMCs. Subset of the sample: CD45RA+ positively selected. The receptor set was obtained from a man between 18 and 29 years old in good health. Some clones in this sample may be carry-over from other donors' samples.

The chain is built from TRBV6-5 and TRBJ1-2, with D maybe TRBD1 (5 bases). This CDR3 is 12 amino acids long. Deletions cut 6 bases from V and 4 bases from J, with 9 bases between. Germline CDR1 reads MNHEY; CDR2 reads SVGAGI. CDR3 in amino acids: CASRMGRYGYTF. CDR3 nucleotides: TGTGCCAGCAGAATGGGGCGCTATGGCTACACCTTC.

The gene calls are TRBV6-5 and TRBJ1-3; D unresolved. V was trimmed by 2 bases and J by 0 bases, leaving 11 bases between them. Germline CDR1 is MNHEY and CDR2 is SVGAGI. The CDR3 is 16 residues long. In DNA, the CDR3 is TGTGCCAGCAGTTACGTCCAGCCTCTCTCTGGAAACACCATATATTTT. This translates into CASSYVQPLSGNTIYF.

This chain uses TRBV7-8 with TRBJ1-5; D remains unclear. The CDR3 has 12 residues. CDR1 is SGHVS and CDR2 is FQNEAQ in the germline V gene. V lost 3 bases to trimming and J lost 6 bases, with 6 bases between them. For the CDR3, the DNA is TGTGCCAGCAGCTTTTGGGGTCAGCCCCAGCATTTT. As protein: CASSFWGQPQHF.

This chain uses TRBV9 with TRBJ1-3, with D tentatively TRBD1 (6 bases). The CDR3 contains 16 residues. Germline CDR1 is SGDLS and CDR2 is YYNGEE. The ends were cut back, 0 bases at V and 0 bases at J, with 10 bases in the middle. The chain's CDR3 is CASSVAADSSGNTIYF. Here the CDR3 DNA reads TGTGCCAGCAGCGTAGCTGCGGACAGCTCTGGAAACACCATATATTTT.

The chain is built from TRBV11-2 and TRBJ1-5; weak D call: TRBD1 (5 bases). Between the trimmed V and J ends, which lost 4 bases and 4 bases, there was a span of 11 bases. The CDR3 covers 14 residues. Germline CDR1 is SGHAT and CDR2 is FQNNGV. CDR3 in DNA: TGTGCCAGCAGCTGGGGGGACGGGAATCAGCCCCAGCATTTT. This codes for CASSWGDGNQPQHF.

The V call is TRBV20-1, the J call TRBJ1-2; unclear D gene. This CDR3 is 10 amino acids long. CDR1 is DFQATT and CDR2 is SNEGSKA in the germline V gene (reference sequence). V dropped 6 bases and J dropped 8 bases, with 10 bases sitting between them. The CDR3 sequence is CSAKLRGYTF. CDR3 DNA: TGCAGTGCCAAACTACGAGGCTACACCTTC.

V usage is TRBV28 and J usage is TRBJ2-7; TRBD1 agrees at 8 bases. This CDR3 spans 13 amino acids. V shed 5 bases and J 5 bases; nucleotides not matched to a gene: 5. Per germline, CDR1 MDHEN and CDR2 SYDVKM. In DNA, the CDR3 is TGTGCCAGCAGTCTGGACAGGGCCAACGAGCAGTACTTC. This encodes CASSLDRANEQYF.

A word on this clone: At the DNA level, this CDR3 is encoded by other sequences in the same sample as well. CDR3 amino acids: CAWSLGGYGYTF. The CDR3 region has the DNA TGTGCCTGGAGTTTAGGGGGCTATGGCTACACCTTC. The J gene is TRBJ1-2, the V gene TRBV30; perhaps TRBD1 as D (6 bases). Germline V gene sequence: CDR1 GTSNPN, CDR2 SVGIG (reference sequence). Trimming pared 2 bases from V and 4 bases from J, leaving 8 bases between. CDR3 length: 12 amino acids.

This chain connects TRBV5-1 to TRBJ1-4, with a weak D call TRBD1 (6 bases). Germline CDR1 and CDR2: SGHRS and YFSETQ. Between the trimmed V and J ends, which lost 2 bases and 4 bases, there was a span of 12 bases. This CDR3 is built from 15 residues. DNA of the CDR3: TGCGCCAGCAGCTTCGGACAGCTACTTAATGAAAAACTGTTTTTT. It codes for CASSFGQLLNEKLFF.

The chain combines TRBV7-8 with TRBJ1-4; TRBD1 aligns across 7 bases. The V segment lost 5 bases and the J segment 5 bases; nucleotides outside the gene matches: 5. This CDR3 spans 14 amino acids. Germline lookup yields CDR1 SGHVS and CDR2 FQNEAQ. In DNA form, the CDR3 reads TGTGCCAGCAGCAACCCGACAGGGAATGAAAAACTGTTTTTT. Residues: CASSNPTGNEKLFF.

The genes are TRBV5-1 and TRBJ1-1; D might be TRBD1 (5 bases). The germline CDR1 and CDR2 sequences are SGHRS and YFSETQ. The germline V and J ends were trimmed by 4 bases and 1 base, with 11 bases remaining between them. The CDR3 sequence is 14 residues long. In DNA form, the CDR3 reads TGCGCCAGCAGCCCCCTCCAGGGGAACACTGAAGCTTTCTTT. As protein: CASSPLQGNTEAFF.

The chain joins TRBV18 to TRBJ1-1; no clear D. V lost 6 bases, J lost 6 bases, and 11 bases lay in between. This CDR3 spans 12 amino acids. Looked up from germline, CDR1 is KGHSH and CDR2 is LQKENI. The CDR3 coding sequence is TGTGCCAGCTCCCATCCTAAATCTGAAGCTTTCTTT. It encodes CASSHPKSEAFF.

This rearrangement joins TRBV19 to TRBJ2-3; the D gene is possibly TRBD2 (6 bases). The germline CDR1 and CDR2 sequences are LNHDA and SQIVND (reference sequence). Trimming removed 8 bases at V and 1 base at J, with 13 bases between. This CDR3 contains 14 residues. CDR3 in DNA: TGTGCCAGTGGGCTAGCGAGAGGCACAGATACGCAGTATTTT. Amino acid sequence: CASGLARGTDTQYF.

The chain combines TRBV11-3 with TRBJ2-2; D unresolved. Germline-derived CDR1 and CDR2 are SGHNT and YENEEA. Trimming left V 5 bases short and J 8 bases short, with 6 bases between. The length of the CDR3 is 11 residues. DNA of the CDR3: TGTGCCAGCAGCCAAGGGGGGGAGCTGTTTTTT. Amino acid sequence: CASSQGGELFF.

J is TRBJ1-4 and V is TRBV28, with D unclear. Germline CDR1 is MDHEN and CDR2 is SYDVKM. CDR3 length equals 15 residues. The V and J ends lost 6 bases and 0 bases respectively, with 11 bases between them. The CDR3: CASRPPSATNEKLFF. DNA for the CDR3: TGTGCCAGCAGGCCCCCGTCCGCAACTAATGAAAAACTGTTTTTT.

The genes are TRBV2 and TRBJ2-7; 9 positions match TRBD1. Per the germline V gene, CDR1 is SNHLY and CDR2 is FYNNEI. V dropped 7 bases and J dropped 7; count of bases not matched to a gene: 8. This CDR3 has 13 amino acids. This chain's CDR3 is CASKETGGGEQYF. CDR3 DNA sequence: TGTGCCAGCAAGGAGACAGGGGGAGGAGAGCAGTACTTC.

The V gene is TRBV28, the J gene TRBJ2-7, with 7 bases identical to TRBD1. Germline CDR1 and CDR2: MDHEN and SYDVKM. The V segment lost 8 bases and the J segment 3 bases; nucleotides outside the gene matches: 13. The CDR3 runs to 15 residues. DNA for the CDR3: TGTGCCAGCGGAGAAACAGGGGCAGGGTACTACGAGCAGTACTTC. Translation gives CASGETGAGYYEQYF. The whole variable domain, remainder taken from reference TRBV28 and TRBJ2-7, is DVKVTQSSRYLVKRTGEKVFLECVQDMDHENMFWYRQDPGLGLRLIYFSYDVKMKEKGDIPEGYSVSREKKERFSLILESASTNQTSMYLCASGETGAGYYEQYFGPGTRLTVT.

The chain joins TRBV14 to TRBJ1-2; tentatively, D is TRBD1 (6 bases). Trimming shortened V by 4 bases and J by 2 bases, and 11 bases separated the two germline ends. The CDR3 contains 14 residues. The germline CDR1 and CDR2 sequences are SGHDN and FVKESK. For the CDR3, the DNA is TGTGCCAGCAGCCCCGGGACATACAACTATGGCTACACCTTC. It specifies CASSPGTYNYGYTF.